The 8 T cell receptor beta chains listed next were all sequenced from one sample in a study of blood T cell repertoires in COVID-19 (dated by TCRdb to the early 2020s). Libraries were made using the immunoSEQ multiplex PCR assay. As stored in TCRdb, this immuneACCESS dataset retains in-frame rearrangements with V and J assigned. A fraction of the clones does not appear; measured against another copy, unresolved V genes explain less than half of the discrepancy, and the remainder lacks a known reason. The sample profile shows some 83,000 clones; about three quarters of them were found once. Around 15% of the sample is in the top ten clones. The sample comprised peripheral blood. The receptor source for this set is a woman older than 75 with acute or convalescent COVID-19.

Note on this clone: Within the sample, other DNA sequences also encode this same CDR3. The chain has TRBV7-9 and TRBJ2-2; D remains unclear. V lost 5 bases and J lost 2, with 3 bases in between. Germline V gene data show CDR1 as SEHNR and CDR2 as FQNEAQ (reference sequence). This CDR3 is 12 amino acids long. The CDR3 region has the DNA TGTGCCAGCAGCCTCAACACCGGGGAGCTGTTTTTT. Translation: CASSLNTGELFF.

In this sample, this clone is large. This chain links TRBV6-5 with TRBJ1-1, with D perhaps TRBD1 (5 bases). The CDR3 sequence is 12 residues long. Germline assignment: CDR1 MNHEY and CDR2 SVGAGI. The V end lost 0 bases, the J end lost 9 bases, and 8 bases lay between the germline ends. In DNA form, the CDR3 reads TGTGCCAGCAGTTACTCGGCAGGGAAAGCTTTCTTT. Translated: CASSYSAGKAFF.

The CDR3 DNA sequence: TGTGCCAGCAGTTACCAGGACAGCGGATACGAGCAGTACTTC. Residues: CASSYQDSGYEQYF. The chain carries TRBV6-6 and TRBJ2-7; a possible D gene is TRBD1 (6 bases). Trimming pared 2 bases from V and 4 bases from J, leaving 12 bases between. Looked up from germline, CDR1 is MNHNY and CDR2 is SVGAGI (reference sequence). The CDR3 runs to 14 residues.

The gene calls are TRBV7-8 and TRBJ1-5; D call uncertain. The CDR3 length is 14 residues. Per germline, CDR1 SGHVS and CDR2 FQNEAQ. Trimming took 5 bases from V and 1 from J, leaving 9 bases between them. CDR3 region: CASSLSRSNQPQHF. The CDR3, as DNA: TGTGCCAGCAGCCTCTCGAGGAGCAATCAGCCCCAGCATTTT.

The CDR3 region is CASSAQGVPGELFF. CDR3 in DNA: TGTGCCAGCAGCGCACAGGGGGTTCCCGGGGAGCTGTTTTTT. This chain connects TRBV5-5 to TRBJ2-2; 8 nucleotides line up with TRBD1. This CDR3 has 14 residues. Germline CDR1 reads SGHKS; CDR2 reads YYEKEE (reference sequence). The trim removed 4 bases at V and 6 bases at J, leaving 5 bases unmatched.

This clone was detected only a few times. The V and J genes are TRBV3-1 (or the pseudogene TRBV3-2) and TRBJ2-1; TRBD2 matches 12 bases. Germline V gene sequence: CDR1 LGHDT, CDR2 YNNKEL (reference sequence). The CDR3 extends over 17 amino acids. With V trimmed by 3 bases and J by 7 bases, 10 bases remained unmatched. The CDR3 DNA sequence: TGTGCCAGCAGCCAGCTTTGGGCTAGCGGGGGGGGGAATGAGCAGTTCTTC. Its translation is CASSQLWASGGGNEQFF.

V usage is TRBV4-3 and J usage is TRBJ2-5, with TRBD1 as a possible D gene (6 bases). The CDR3 sequence is 14 residues long. Germline V gives CDR1 LGHNA, CDR2 YSLEER. V was trimmed by 4 bases and J by 7 bases, leaving 16 bases between them. The CDR3 region has the DNA TGCGCCAGCAGCCTCAATCCCCAGGGGTCGACCCAGTACTTC. Residues: CASSLNPQGSTQYF.

This rearrangement joins TRBV5-5 to TRBJ1-4, with no clear D. Trimming removed 2 bases at V and 13 bases at J, with 15 bases between. CDR1 SGHKS and CDR2 YYEKEE come from the germline V gene (reference sequence). The CDR3 totals 13 residues. The CDR3 loop reads CASSFLPLTRLFF. Here the CDR3 DNA reads TGTGCCAGCAGCTTTCTACCCCTTACTAGACTGTTTTTT.